Below, 28 T cell receptor beta chains from the same sample are listed, as sequenced in a study of T cells expressing NK-cell markers. After re-calling the 5' RACE reads, TCRdb lists one entry per CDR3 protein, DNA absent. The sample yields fewer than 400,000 distinct CDR3 sequences, of which the top ten take up around a tenth. Specimen: blood T cells: a sorted CD56 or NKG2C T cell subset, CD4+ or CD8+ T cells, or bulk PBMC T cells (not recorded which). These receptors all come from a woman aged 45-59 years in good health.

The gene calls are TRBV6-2 or TRBV6-3 and TRBJ2-2; TCRdb's D gene call, TRBD2, goes unchecked for lack of DNA. CDR1 is MNHEY, CDR2 SVGEGT, per germline. This CDR3 region has 16 residues. The CDR3 sequence: CASSYLVLAVPGELFF.

The V gene is TRBV12-3 or TRBV12-4, the J gene TRBJ2-3; TCRdb gives TRBD1 as the D gene, but with no DNA this cannot be confirmed. This CDR3 is built from 19 residues. The CDR3 protein is CASRRRTGGRNHLTDTQYF.

The gene calls are TRBV10-2 and TRBJ2-3; TCRdb's assignment of TRBD2 cannot be checked, as there is no DNA. Germline V gives CDR1 WSHSY, CDR2 SAAADI. The CDR3 is 16 residues long. The chain's CDR3 is CASSDRLAGGTDTQYF.

This chain joins TRBV5-1 and TRBJ1-1; TCRdb picks TRBD1, but there is no DNA to check that call. The CDR3 is 16 amino acids. Germline V gives CDR1 SGHRS, CDR2 YFSETQ. CDR3 sequence reads: CASSARQGTTGTEAFF. Full variable domain (outside the CDR3, taken from reference TRBV5-1 and TRBJ1-1): KAGVTQTPRYLIKTRGQQVTLSCSPISGHRSVSWYQQTPGQGLQFLFEYFSETQRNKGNFPGRFSGRQFSNSRSEMNVSTLELGDSALYLCASSARQGTTGTEAFFGQGTRLTVV.

The J gene is TRBJ2-1, the V gene TRBV20-1; TCRdb's D gene call, TRBD2, goes unchecked for lack of DNA. Looked up from germline, CDR1 is DFQATT and CDR2 is SNEGSKA (reference sequence). The CDR3 is made up of 15 amino acids. The CDR3 here is CSARDMIAGGNEQFF.

The chain joins TRBV20-1 to TRBJ1-4. Germline CDR1 is DFQATT and CDR2 is SNEGSKA (reference sequence). CDR3 length: 13 amino acids. CDR3: CSALWRGNEKLFF.

The chain recombines TRBV18 with TRBJ2-2; TCRdb outputs TRBD2, but without DNA this stays unchecked. The CDR3 spans 16 residues. The germline CDR1 and CDR2 sequences are KGHSH and LQKENI. CDR3 in amino acids: CASSSFEAGSAGELFF.

This chain uses TRBV24-1 with TRBJ2-1; the D call from TCRdb, TRBD1, cannot be confirmed without DNA. The germline V gene has CDR1 KGHDR and CDR2 SFDVKD. CDR3 length: 11 amino acids. CDR3 amino acids: CATSDLGQQFF.

The chain carries TRBV10-3 and TRBJ2-2; TCRdb gives TRBD1 as the D gene, but with no DNA this cannot be confirmed. The CDR3 has 16 residues. In germline, CDR1 is ENHRY, CDR2 SYGVKD. The CDR3: CAISAAGHGYTGELFF.

The CDR3 sequence is CATTGTGDFYEQYF. The rearrangement uses TRBV28 and TRBJ2-7; TCRdb indicates TRBD1, and absent DNA this call remains unverified. The germline CDR1 and CDR2 sequences are MDHEN and SYDVKM. CDR3 length: 14 amino acids.

The chain combines TRBV6-4 with TRBJ2-3. Germline CDR1 MRHNA, CDR2 SNTAGT. The CDR3 has 13 residues. CDR3 protein: CASSVIPGDTQYF.

This chain's CDR3 is CASSTGGNYGYTF. This chain uses TRBV9 with TRBJ1-2. The CDR3 runs to 13 residues. Germline V gene data show CDR1 as SGDLS and CDR2 as YYNGEE.

This rearrangement joins TRBV5-1 to TRBJ2-4. The CDR3 runs 14 residues. Germline lookup yields CDR1 SGHRS and CDR2 YFSETQ. This chain's CDR3 is CASSLRGGKNIQYF.

The rearrangement uses TRBV4-2 and TRBJ2-3; TCRdb picks TRBD1, but there is no DNA to check that call. In germline, CDR1 is LGHNA, CDR2 YNFKEQ. This CDR3 is built from 15 residues. The CDR3 reads CASRPLVGAPDTQYF.

This chain uses TRBV20-1 with TRBJ1-4. CDR3 length: 12 amino acids. Germline V gene lookup returns CDR1 DFQATT and CDR2 SNEGSKA (reference sequence). CDR3 in amino acids: CSAAGQWEGLFF.

The rearrangement links TRBV7-9 to TRBJ2-1; without DNA, the TCRdb call of TRBD2 cannot be checked. CDR3 length: 16 amino acids. Germline V CDR1 and CDR2: SEHNR, FQNEAQ (reference sequence). CDR3 sequence: CASRPTSGTSGNEQFF.

CDR3 loop: CASSFPGTPYEQYF. This rearrangement joins TRBV18 to TRBJ2-7; TCRdb names TRBD1, which stays unverified in the absence of DNA. Germline CDR1 and CDR2: KGHSH and LQKENI. CDR3 length: 14 residues.

V gene TRBV5-1 combines with J gene TRBJ2-3; the TRBD2 assignment by TCRdb is unverifiable without DNA. This CDR3 contains 18 residues. Germline V gene data show CDR1 as SGHRS and CDR2 as YFSETQ. The CDR3 sequence: CASSLAPSGRVNTDTQYF.

This chain links TRBV6-5 with TRBJ1-5. The CDR3 extends over 13 amino acids. Germline assignment: CDR1 MNHEY and CDR2 SVGAGI. The CDR3 sequence is CASSYGSTLPQHF.

The chain combines TRBV30 with TRBJ2-3; TCRdb calls TRBD2, which cannot be checked without DNA. CDR3 length: 13 amino acids. Germline V gene data show CDR1 as GTSNPN and CDR2 as SVGIG (reference sequence). The CDR3 spells CAWSVRDSDTQYF.

CDR3 amino acids: CASSLAAGGTDTQYF. The chain is built from TRBV19 and TRBJ2-3; TCRdb reports TRBD2, a call that lacks DNA to check it against. Germline V gene data show CDR1 as LNHDA and CDR2 as SQIVND (reference sequence). There are 15 residues in the CDR3.

The chain carries TRBV5-1 and TRBJ1-4; TCRdb names TRBD1, which stays unverified in the absence of DNA. There are 15 residues in the CDR3. From germline, CDR1 is SGHRS and CDR2 YFSETQ. The CDR3 is CASSFTGKENEKLFF.

The V call is TRBV24-1, the J call TRBJ2-1; TCRdb's D call of TRBD2 is untestable without DNA. The CDR3 length is 16 residues. The germline V gene encodes CDR1 KGHDR and CDR2 SFDVKD. The CDR3: CATSDFLASGRNEQFF.

The V gene is TRBV12-3 or TRBV12-4, the J gene TRBJ2-5; TCRdb calls TRBD1, which cannot be checked without DNA. The CDR3 loop spans 14 amino acids. CDR3: CASSYPDRGETQYF.

The chain employs TRBV5-1 and TRBJ1-4. The CDR3 sequence is 13 residues long. The germline CDR1 and CDR2 sequences are SGHRS and YFSETQ. The CDR3 region is CASSLPSNEKLFF.

V usage is TRBV20-1 and J usage is TRBJ2-2. The germline CDR1 and CDR2 sequences are DFQATT and SNEGSKA (reference sequence). The CDR3 extends over 15 amino acids. CDR3 residues: CSARDLFRFTGELFF.

V usage is TRBV4-1 and J usage is TRBJ1-1. The CDR3 covers 14 residues. Germline values: CDR1 MGHRA, CDR2 YSYEKL. The CDR3 sequence is CASSQPRRSTEAFF.

The rearrangement joins TRBV4-1 to TRBJ1-2. Germline CDR1 and CDR2: MGHRA and YSYEKL. The CDR3 is 15 residues long. CDR3 region: CASSPVGQKVEGYTF.